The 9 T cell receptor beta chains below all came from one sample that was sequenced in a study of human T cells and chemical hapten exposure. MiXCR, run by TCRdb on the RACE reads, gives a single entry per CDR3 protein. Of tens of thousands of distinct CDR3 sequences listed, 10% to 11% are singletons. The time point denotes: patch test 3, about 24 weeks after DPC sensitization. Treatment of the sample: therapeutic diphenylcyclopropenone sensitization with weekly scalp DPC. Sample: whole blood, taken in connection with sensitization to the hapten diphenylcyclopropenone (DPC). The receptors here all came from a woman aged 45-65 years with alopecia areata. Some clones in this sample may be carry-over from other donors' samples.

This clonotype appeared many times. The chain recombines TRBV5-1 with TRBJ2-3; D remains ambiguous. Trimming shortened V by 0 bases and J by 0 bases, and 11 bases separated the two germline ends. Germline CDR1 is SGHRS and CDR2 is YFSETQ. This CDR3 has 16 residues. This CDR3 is CASSLDIGLSTDTQYF. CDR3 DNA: TGCGCCAGCAGCTTGGATATCGGGCTAAGCACAGATACGCAGTATTTT.

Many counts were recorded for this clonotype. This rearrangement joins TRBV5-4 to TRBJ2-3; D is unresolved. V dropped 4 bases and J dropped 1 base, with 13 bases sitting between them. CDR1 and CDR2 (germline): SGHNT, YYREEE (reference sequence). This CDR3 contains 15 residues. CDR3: CASSVAGLGTDTQYF. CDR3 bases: TGTGCCAGCAGCGTGGCCGGGCTGGGCACAGATACGCAGTATTTT.

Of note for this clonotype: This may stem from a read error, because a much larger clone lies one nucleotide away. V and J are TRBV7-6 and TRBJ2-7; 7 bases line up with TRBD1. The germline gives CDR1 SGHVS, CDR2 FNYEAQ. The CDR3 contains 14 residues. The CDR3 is CVSSVGGSSYEQYF. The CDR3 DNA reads TGTGTCAGCAGCGTAGGGGGCAGCTCCTACGAGCAGTACTTC. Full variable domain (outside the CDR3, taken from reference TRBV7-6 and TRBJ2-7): GAGVSQSPRYKVTKRGQDVALRCDPISGHVSLYWYRQALGQGPEFLTYFNYEAQQDKSGLPNDRFSAERPEGSISTLTIQRTEQRDSAMYRCVSSVGGSSYEQYFGPGTRLTVT.

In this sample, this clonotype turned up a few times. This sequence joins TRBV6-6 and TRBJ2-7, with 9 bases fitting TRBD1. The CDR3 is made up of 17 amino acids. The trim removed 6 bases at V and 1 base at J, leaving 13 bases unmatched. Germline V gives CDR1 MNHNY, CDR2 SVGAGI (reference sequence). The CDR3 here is CASSLTGTGKPSYEQYF. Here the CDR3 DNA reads TGTGCCAGCAGCTTGACCGGGACAGGGAAACCTTCCTACGAGCAGTACTTC.

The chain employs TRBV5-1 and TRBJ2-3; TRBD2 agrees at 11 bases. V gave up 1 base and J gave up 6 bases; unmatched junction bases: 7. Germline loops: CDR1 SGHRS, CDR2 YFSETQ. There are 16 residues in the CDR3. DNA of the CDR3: TGCGCCAGCAGCTTGACTAGCGGGAGTACTATCGATACGCAGTATTTT. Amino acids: CASSLTSGSTIDTQYF.

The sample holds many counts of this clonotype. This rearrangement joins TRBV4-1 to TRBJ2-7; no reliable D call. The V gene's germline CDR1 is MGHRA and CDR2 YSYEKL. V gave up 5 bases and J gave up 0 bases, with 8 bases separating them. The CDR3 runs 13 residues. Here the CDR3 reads CASSIRHSYEQYF. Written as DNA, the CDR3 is TGCGCCAGCAGCATTAGACACTCCTACGAGCAGTACTTC.

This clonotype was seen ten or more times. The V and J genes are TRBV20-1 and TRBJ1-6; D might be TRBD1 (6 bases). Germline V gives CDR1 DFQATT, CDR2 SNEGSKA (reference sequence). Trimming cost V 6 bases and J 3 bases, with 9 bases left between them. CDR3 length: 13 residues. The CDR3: CSARTDYNSPLHF. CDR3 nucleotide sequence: TGCAGTGCCAGGACAGACTATAATTCACCCCTCCACTTT.

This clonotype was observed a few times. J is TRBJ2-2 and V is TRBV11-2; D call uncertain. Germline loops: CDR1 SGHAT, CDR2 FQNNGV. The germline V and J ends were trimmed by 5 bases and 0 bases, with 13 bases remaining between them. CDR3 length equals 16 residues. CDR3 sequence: CASSNWVGTNTGELFF. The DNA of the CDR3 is TGTGCCAGCAGCAATTGGGTCGGTACGAACACCGGGGAGCTGTTTTTT. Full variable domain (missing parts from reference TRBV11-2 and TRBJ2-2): EAGVAQSPRYKIIEKRQSVAFWCNPISGHATLYWYQQILGQGPKLLIQFQNNGVVDDSQLPKDRFSAERLKGVDSTLKIQPAKLEDSAVYLCASSNWVGTNTGELFFGEGSRLTVL.

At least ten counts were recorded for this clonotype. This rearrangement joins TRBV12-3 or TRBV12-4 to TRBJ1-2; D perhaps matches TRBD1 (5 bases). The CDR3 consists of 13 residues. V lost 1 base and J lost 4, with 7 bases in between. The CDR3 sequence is CASSLGQTYGYTF. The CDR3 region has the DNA TGTGCCAGCAGTTTAGGACAGACCTATGGCTACACCTTC.